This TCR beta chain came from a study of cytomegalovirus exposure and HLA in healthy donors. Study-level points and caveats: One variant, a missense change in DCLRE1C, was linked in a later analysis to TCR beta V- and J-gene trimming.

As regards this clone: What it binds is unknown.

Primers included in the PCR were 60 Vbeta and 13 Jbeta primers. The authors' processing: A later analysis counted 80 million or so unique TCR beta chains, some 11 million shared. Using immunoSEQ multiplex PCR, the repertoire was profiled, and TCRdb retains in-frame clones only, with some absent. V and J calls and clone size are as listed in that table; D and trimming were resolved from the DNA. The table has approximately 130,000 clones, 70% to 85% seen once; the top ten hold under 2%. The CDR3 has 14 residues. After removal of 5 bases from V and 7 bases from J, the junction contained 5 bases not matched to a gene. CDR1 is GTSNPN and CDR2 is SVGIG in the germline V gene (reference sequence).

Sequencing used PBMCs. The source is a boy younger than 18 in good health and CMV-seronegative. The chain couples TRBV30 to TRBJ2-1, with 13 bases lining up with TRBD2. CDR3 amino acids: CAWWTSGSRNEQFF. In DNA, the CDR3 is TGTGCCTGGTGGACTAGCGGGAGTCGGAATGAGCAGTTCTTC.